The sample holds a few counts of the clone carrying this T cell receptor (beta chain). As yet, its antigen is unknown. As to treatment: roughly 10-day PBMC culture with coronavirus spike peptide pools or control peptides (ViraFEST assay). US Alpha, Beta and Delta variants postdated the positive PCR dates, which ran from March to December 2020. This sample was included in a study of vaccination and CD4 T cells after COVID-19. Whole-study context: Overlapping spike pools from SARS-CoV-2 and HCoV-NL63, HCoV-OC43 and HCoV-229E served as culture stimuli. The study's findings and limits: Median SARS-CoV-2-reactive clonotype numbers went from approximately 23 to 38; this increase was not significant.

Once obtained from cultured CD4+ T cells, the DNA was sequenced using the Oncomine TCR Beta short-read assay. MiXCR, applied by TCRdb to the PCR reads, yields one record per CDR3 protein. Of roughly 7,000 distinct CDR3 sequences listed, roughly 67% are singletons. This CDR3 region has 15 residues. Germline V gene data show CDR1 as SGHAT and CDR2 as FQNNGV. V was pared by 5 bases and J by 6 bases, with 17 bases between. The sequence came from a human donor who had recovered from COVID-19. The chain couples TRBV11-2 to TRBJ1-5; D is unresolved. Sequenced: CD4+ T cells from blood, cultured in vitro. DNA of the CDR3: TGTGCCAGCAGCCCCTCCTCGGGTTTCGGTCAGCCCCAGCATTTT. It yields the protein CASSPSSGFGQPQHF.